These 20 T cell receptor beta chains share one sample of origin, sequenced in a study of breast tumors, draining lymph nodes, adjacent tissues. TCRdb re-called the multiplex PCR reads with MiXCR, one entry per CDR3 protein. The data hold 20,000 or so distinct CDR3 sequences, with about 61% observed a single time. Sequencing input: tumor-adjacent breast tissue. The receptors originated from a female donor with breast cancer. Some clones in this sample may be carry-over from other donors' samples.

This CDR3 is CASSETGASRGYTF. The CDR3 DNA follows: TGTGCCAGCAGTGAAACGGGGGCGAGTCGTGGCTACACCTTC. V is TRBV6-1 and J is TRBJ1-2; possible D gene TRBD1, 6 bases. The V gene's germline CDR1 is MNHNS and CDR2 SASEGT. V lost 2 bases, J lost 7 bases, and 14 bases lay in between. The CDR3 covers 14 residues.

This clonotype appeared many times. V is TRBV6-5 and J is TRBJ2-3; 8 bases match TRBD2. V was pared by 4 bases and J by 2 bases, with 5 bases of the junction left unmatched. The CDR3 spans 15 residues. The germline CDR1 and CDR2 sequences are MNHEY and SVGAGI. CDR3 in amino acids: CASSLTSAYTDTQYF. The CDR3 bases are TGTGCCAGCAGTTTGACTAGCGCCTACACAGATACGCAGTATTTT.

This clonotype occurred once. The rearrangement uses TRBV6-1 and TRBJ2-1; D is ambiguous. V lost 3 bases and J 8 bases, leaving 5 bases between the germline ends. From germline, CDR1 is MNHNS and CDR2 SASEGT. The CDR3 is 11 amino acids. CDR3 in DNA: TGTGCCAGCAGTGATCAAGATGAGCAGTTCTTC. Translated: CASSDQDEQFF.

The chain recombines TRBV25-1 with TRBJ1-2; D might be TRBD1 (6 bases). V was cut by 3 bases and J by 7 bases, with 12 bases left in between. Germline V gene data show CDR1 as MGHDK and CDR2 as SYGVNS. This CDR3 has 13 amino acids. DNA of the CDR3: TGTGCCAGCAGTGAGTCAGGCAGGGGTGGCTACACCTTC. Protein product: CASSESGRGGYTF.

This chain joins TRBV20-1 and TRBJ2-2; D remains unclear. CDR3 length: 13 residues. V lost 3 bases and J lost 4, with 9 bases in between. The V gene's germline CDR1 is DFQATT and CDR2 SNEGSKA (reference sequence). CDR3 DNA: TGCAGTGCTAGGGCGGAGCTCACCGGGGAGCTGTTTTTT. It specifies CSARAELTGELFF.

The chain is built from TRBV5-1 and TRBJ2-7, with TRBD2 identical over 11 bases. CDR3 size: 16 residues. The V gene's germline CDR1 is SGHRS and CDR2 YFSETQ. V dropped 0 bases and J dropped 0; count of bases not matched to a gene: 2. The CDR3 here is CASSLALAGGSYEQYF. The DNA of the CDR3 is TGCGCCAGCAGCTTGGCCCTAGCGGGGGGCTCCTACGAGCAGTACTTC.

This clonotype has at least ten counts. This sequence joins TRBV25-1 and TRBJ2-5, with TRBD2 matching 8 bases. Germline CDR1 reads MGHDK; CDR2 reads SYGVNS. This CDR3 spans 17 amino acids. Here the CDR3 reads CAGLVPMRGANQETQYF. DNA for the CDR3: TGTGCGGGGTTAGTCCCTATGCGGGGGGCCAACCAAGAGACCCAGTACTTC. Drawing the rest from reference TRBV25-1 and TRBJ2-5, the complete variable domain is EADIYQTPRYLVIGTGKKITLECSQTMGHDKMYWYQQDPGMELHLIHYSYGVNSTEKGDLSSESTVSRIRTEHFPLTLESARPSHTSQYLCAGLVPMRGANQETQYFGPGTRLLVL.

This CDR3 is CATARPGPNNEQFF. The CDR3 nucleotides read TGTGCCACCGCCCGGCCAGGTCCGAACAATGAGCAGTTCTTC. V usage is TRBV24-1 and J usage is TRBJ2-1; D remains ambiguous. Germline V gives CDR1 KGHDR, CDR2 SFDVKD. Trimming removed 9 bases at V and 5 bases at J, with 16 bases between. This CDR3 region has 14 residues.

The J gene is TRBJ1-3, the V gene TRBV19; tentatively, D is TRBD1 (5 bases). From germline, CDR1 is LNHDA and CDR2 SQIVND (reference sequence). V lost 5 bases and J 0 bases, leaving 35 bases between the germline ends. This CDR3 is 23 amino acids long. The CDR3, as DNA: TGTGCCAGTAGTGCGGGACTAGCGGGCGTAACCGCCGGACGGGGGATCTCTGGAAACACCATATATTTT. It yields the protein CASSAGLAGVTAGRGISGNTIYF.

This clonotype was counted at least ten times. V and J are TRBV11-1 and TRBJ2-1; D possibly uses TRBD1 or TRBD2 (5 bases each). The germline gives CDR1 SGHAT, CDR2 FQDESV (reference sequence). V was cut by 1 base and J by 7 bases, with 14 bases left in between. The length of the CDR3 is 15 residues. The CDR3 bases are TGTGCCAGCAGCTTAGTAAACGGCTGGGGGAATGAGCAGTTCTTC. It codes for CASSLVNGWGNEQFF. The whole variable domain, remainder taken from reference TRBV11-1 and TRBJ2-1, is EAEVAQSPRYKITEKSQAVAFWCDPISGHATLYWYRQILGQGPELLVQFQDESVVDDSQLPKDRFSAERLKGVDSTLKIQPAELGDSAMYLCASSLVNGWGNEQFFGPGTRLTVL.

There are many counts of this clonotype. A much more abundant neighbour one base away suggests this may be a read error. The chain links TRBV5-6 to TRBJ2-1; possible D gene TRBD1, 6 bases. Germline V gene data show CDR1 as SGHDT and CDR2 as YYEEEE. The CDR3 has 13 amino acids. V was clipped by 3 bases and J by 8 bases, with 12 bases between them. The CDR3 reads CASSSYRAYEQFF. DNA of the CDR3: TGTGCCAGCAGCTCGTACAGGGCCTATGAGCAGTTCTTC.

By its share, this clonotype is medium-sized (0.01 to 0.1%). This chain links TRBV6-1 with TRBJ2-7; 11 positions match TRBD2. The CDR3 has 14 amino acids. Trimming removed 5 bases from V and 1 base from J; junction bases left unmatched: 1. Germline assignment: CDR1 MNHNS and CDR2 SASEGT. This CDR3 is CASSRTSGSYEQYF. Here the CDR3 DNA reads TGTGCCAGCAGTCGGACTAGCGGGTCCTACGAGCAGTACTTC.

This clonotype occurred many times. The rearrangement uses TRBV9 and TRBJ2-1; 9 bases are a match to TRBD1. The CDR3 spans 15 residues. J was trimmed by 8 bases and V by 1 base; bases with no gene match: 7. The germline CDR1 and CDR2 sequences are SGDLS and YYNGEE. CDR3: CASSVLGTGSDEQFF. For the CDR3, the DNA is TGTGCCAGCAGCGTACTAGGGACAGGGAGCGATGAGCAGTTCTTC. The full variable domain, with the rest looked up from reference TRBV9 and TRBJ2-1, is DSGVTQTPKHLITATGQRVTLRCSPRSGDLSVYWYQQSLDQGLQFLIQYYNGEERAKGNILERFSAQQFPDLHSELNLSSLELGDSALYFCASSVLGTGSDEQFFGPGTRLTVL.

Note on this clonotype: Because the CDR3's place on the DNA is in doubt, the DNA is left out and the CDR3 is given as listed by TCRdb. The rearrangement links TRBV29-1 to TRBJ1-6. Germline V CDR1 and CDR2: SQVTM, ANQGSEA. The CDR3 is made up of 12 amino acids, end residues included. CDR3 region: CSVGGGNLPSHF.

This clonotype was picked up one time. The V and J genes are TRBV2 and TRBJ2-3; 8 nucleotides agree with TRBD2. CDR3 length: 14 residues. From germline, CDR1 is SNHLY and CDR2 FYNNEI. Germline trimming cut 7 bases from V and 2 bases from J; bases unmatched to any gene: 5. CDR3 DNA sequence: TGTGCCAGCAATCGGGGGGGAATCACAGATACGCAGTATTTT. Translation: CASNRGGITDTQYF.

The chain links TRBV7-9 to TRBJ1-5; D is possibly TRBD1 (6 bases). Germline-derived CDR1 and CDR2 are SEHNR and FQNEAQ (reference sequence). V was shortened by 1 base and J by 7 bases, with 8 bases between the two germline ends. CDR3 size: 13 residues. Here the CDR3 reads CASSLVQGQPQHF. CDR3 bases: TGTGCCAGCAGCTTAGTTCAGGGGCAGCCCCAGCATTTT.

This clonotype showed up just once. The genes are TRBV2 and TRBJ2-2; unclear D gene. Per the germline V gene, CDR1 is SNHLY and CDR2 is FYNNEI. V was clipped by 4 bases and J by 2 bases, with 8 bases between them. This CDR3 has 14 residues. As DNA, the CDR3 is TGTGCCAGCAGTGTTCGGCCTAACACCGGGGAGCTGTTTTTT. Encoded protein: CASSVRPNTGELFF. Full variable domain (missing parts from reference TRBV2 and TRBJ2-2): EPEVTQTPSHQVTQMGQEVILRCVPISNHLYFYWYRQILGQKVEFLVSFYNNEISEKSEIFDDQFSVERPDGSNFTLKIRSTKLEDSAMYFCASSVRPNTGELFFGEGSRLTVL.

In its sample, this clonotype ranks as medium-sized. The rearrangement uses TRBV9 and TRBJ2-7; D perhaps matches TRBD2 (6 bases). CDR3 size: 16 residues. Germline V gene data show CDR1 as SGDLS and CDR2 as YYNGEE. Trimming removed 0 bases at V and 1 base at J, with 14 bases between. The CDR3 here is CASSVGYGSGSYEQYF. CDR3 DNA: TGTGCCAGCAGCGTAGGGTATGGTAGCGGTTCCTACGAGCAGTACTTC. Filled out from reference TRBV9 and TRBJ2-7, the complete variable domain reads DSGVTQTPKHLITATGQRVTLRCSPRSGDLSVYWYQQSLDQGLQFLIQYYNGEERAKGNILERFSAQQFPDLHSELNLSSLELGDSALYFCASSVGYGSGSYEQYFGPGTRLTVT.

This chain links TRBV2 with TRBJ2-1; a possible D gene is TRBD1 (5 bases). The CDR3 has 14 amino acids. Per germline, CDR1 SNHLY and CDR2 FYNNEI. V lost 2 bases to trimming and J lost 9 bases, with 14 bases between them. The CDR3 region is CASSEKGQGSEQFF. The DNA of the CDR3 is TGTGCCAGCAGTGAAAAAGGCCAGGGCAGTGAGCAGTTCTTC.

The chain links TRBV9 to TRBJ1-2, with no clear D. Per the germline V gene, CDR1 is SGDLS and CDR2 is YYNGEE. CDR3 size: 13 residues. Trimming removed 1 base at V and 1 base at J, with 5 bases between. The CDR3 reads CASSVNSNYGYTF. As DNA, the CDR3 is TGTGCCAGCAGCGTAAACAGTAACTATGGCTACACCTTC.